This TCR beta chain originates from a study of blood T cell repertoires in COVID-19. The study recruited exposed participants who had met a COVID-19 case within 2 weeks before entry. Germline lookup yields CDR1 LGHDT and CDR2 YNNKEL (reference sequence). The CDR3 sequence is 16 residues long. Trimming removed 1 base at V and 8 bases at J, with 20 bases between. This clone was detected only a few times. This table comes from immunoSEQ multiplex PCR, and its TCRdb copy is limited to in-frame clones, with some not included. The table lists approximately 220,000 clones, 83% of them singletons. The chain carries TRBV3-1 (or the pseudogene TRBV3-2) and TRBJ1-2, with D possibly being TRBD1 (6 bases). The sequencing sample was made of PBMCs or T cells enriched from blood (not recorded which). This clonotype was sampled from a woman aged 50 to 60 who had been exposed to COVID-19. In nucleotides, the CDR3 is TGTGCCAGCAGCCAAGTCCAGGCCCTTAGGGGGAACGGCTACACCTTC. It yields the protein CASSQVQALRGNGYTF.